The present T cell receptor (beta chain) was sequenced within a study of identical twins. The study, taken as a whole, reports: Out-of-frame alpha sequences shared between twins exhibited an excess of low generation probability. Models underpredicted monozygotic twin sharing of out-of-frame TCR alpha.

Each CDR3 protein is one row after TCRdb ran MiXCR on the 5' RACE reads. The sample consists of 400,000 to 500,000 distinct CDR3 sequences, approximately 17% of them appearing once. The CDR3 has 16 residues. CDR1 is DFQATT and CDR2 is SNEGSKA in the germline V gene (reference sequence). The V gene end was trimmed by 6 bases and the J gene end by 0 bases; junction bases not matched to a gene: 8. A word on this clonotype: What it recognizes is unknown.

This chain joins TRBV20-1 and TRBJ2-3; the match to TRBD2 covers 11 bases. Sequencing was done on a sample of naive T cells sorted from blood. This TCR derives from a man in his fifties in good health. The CDR3, as DNA: TGCAGTGCAACGGGACTAGCGGCTACTAGCACAGATACGCAGTATTTT. This sequence encodes CSATGLAATSTDTQYF.